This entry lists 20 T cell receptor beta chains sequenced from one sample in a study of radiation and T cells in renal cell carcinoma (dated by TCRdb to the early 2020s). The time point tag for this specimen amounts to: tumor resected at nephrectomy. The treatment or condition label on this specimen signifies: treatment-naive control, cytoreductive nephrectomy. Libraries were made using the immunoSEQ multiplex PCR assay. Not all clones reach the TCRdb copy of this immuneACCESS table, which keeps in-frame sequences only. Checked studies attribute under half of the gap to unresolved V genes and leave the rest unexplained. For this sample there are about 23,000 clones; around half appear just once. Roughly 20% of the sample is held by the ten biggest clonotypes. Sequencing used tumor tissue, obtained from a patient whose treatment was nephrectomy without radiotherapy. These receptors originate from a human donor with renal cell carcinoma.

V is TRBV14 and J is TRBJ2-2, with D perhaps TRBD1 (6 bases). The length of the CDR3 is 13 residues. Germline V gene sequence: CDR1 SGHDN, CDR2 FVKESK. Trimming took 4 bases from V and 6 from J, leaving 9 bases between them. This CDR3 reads CASSLEGAGELFF. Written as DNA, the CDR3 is TGTGCCAGCAGCCTCGAGGGGGCCGGGGAGCTGTTTTTT.

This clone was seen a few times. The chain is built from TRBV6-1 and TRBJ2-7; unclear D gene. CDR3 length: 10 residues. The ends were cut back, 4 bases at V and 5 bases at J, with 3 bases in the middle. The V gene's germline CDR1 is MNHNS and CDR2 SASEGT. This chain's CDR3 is CASSVHEQYF. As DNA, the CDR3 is TGTGCCAGCAGTGTGCACGAGCAGTACTTC.

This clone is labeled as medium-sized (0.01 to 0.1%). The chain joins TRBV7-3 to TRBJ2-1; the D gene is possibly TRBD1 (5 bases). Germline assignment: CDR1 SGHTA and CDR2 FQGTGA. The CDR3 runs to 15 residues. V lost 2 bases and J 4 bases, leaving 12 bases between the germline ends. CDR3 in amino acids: CASSLGHLKYNEQFF. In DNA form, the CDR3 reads TGTGCCAGCAGCTTAGGACATCTGAAATACAATGAGCAGTTCTTC.

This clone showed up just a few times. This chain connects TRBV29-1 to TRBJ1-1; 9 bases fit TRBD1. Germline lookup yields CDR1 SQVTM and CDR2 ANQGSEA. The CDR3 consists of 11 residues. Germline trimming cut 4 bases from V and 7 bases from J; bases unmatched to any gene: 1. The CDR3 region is CSVAGQGEAFF. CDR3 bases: TGCAGCGTTGCGGGACAGGGTGAAGCTTTCTTT.

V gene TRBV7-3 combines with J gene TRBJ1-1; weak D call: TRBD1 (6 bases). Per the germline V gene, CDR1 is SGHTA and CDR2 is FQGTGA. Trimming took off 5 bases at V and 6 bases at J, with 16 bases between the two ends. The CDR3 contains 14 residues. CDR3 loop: CASSATGRQAEAFF. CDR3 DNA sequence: TGTGCCAGCAGCGCCACAGGGAGGCAGGCTGAAGCTTTCTTT.

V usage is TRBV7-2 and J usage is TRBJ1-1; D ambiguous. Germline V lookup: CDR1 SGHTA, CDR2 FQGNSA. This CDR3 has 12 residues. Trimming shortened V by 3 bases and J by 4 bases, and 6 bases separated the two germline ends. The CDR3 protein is CASSFLGTEAFF. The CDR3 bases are TGTGCCAGCAGCTTCTTGGGCACTGAAGCTTTCTTT.

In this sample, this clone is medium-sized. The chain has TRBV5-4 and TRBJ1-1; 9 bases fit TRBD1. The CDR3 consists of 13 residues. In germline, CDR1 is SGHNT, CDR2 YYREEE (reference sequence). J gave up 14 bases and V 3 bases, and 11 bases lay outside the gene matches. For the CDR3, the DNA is TGTGCCAGCAGCTCTACGAGGGGACAGGGCATATTCTTT. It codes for CASSSTRGQGIFF.

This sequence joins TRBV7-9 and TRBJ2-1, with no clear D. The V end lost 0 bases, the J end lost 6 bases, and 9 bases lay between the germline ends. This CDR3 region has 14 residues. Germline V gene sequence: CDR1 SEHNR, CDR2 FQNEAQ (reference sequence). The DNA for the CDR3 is TGTGCCAGCAGCTTAGCCGAGTCCCCCAATGAGCAGTTCTTC. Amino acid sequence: CASSLAESPNEQFF.

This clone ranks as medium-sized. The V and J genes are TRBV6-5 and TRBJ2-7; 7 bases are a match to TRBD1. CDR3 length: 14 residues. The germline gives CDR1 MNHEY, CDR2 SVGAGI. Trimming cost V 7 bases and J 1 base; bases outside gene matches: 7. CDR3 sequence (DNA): TGTGCCAGCAAAGATAGACAGGGATCCTACGAGCAGTACTTC. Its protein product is CASKDRQGSYEQYF.

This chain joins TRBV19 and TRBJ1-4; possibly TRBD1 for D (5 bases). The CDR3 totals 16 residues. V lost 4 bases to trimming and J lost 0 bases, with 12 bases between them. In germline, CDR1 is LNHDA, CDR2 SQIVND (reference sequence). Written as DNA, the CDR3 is TGTGCCAGTAGTACCCTCGGACACGCAACTAATGAAAAACTGTTTTTT. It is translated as CASSTLGHATNEKLFF.

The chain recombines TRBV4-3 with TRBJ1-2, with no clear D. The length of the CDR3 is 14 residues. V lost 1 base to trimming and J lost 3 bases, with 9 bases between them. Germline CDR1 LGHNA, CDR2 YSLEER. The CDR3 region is CASSQAPDYYGYTF. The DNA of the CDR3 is TGCGCCAGCAGCCAAGCCCCAGACTACTATGGCTACACCTTC.

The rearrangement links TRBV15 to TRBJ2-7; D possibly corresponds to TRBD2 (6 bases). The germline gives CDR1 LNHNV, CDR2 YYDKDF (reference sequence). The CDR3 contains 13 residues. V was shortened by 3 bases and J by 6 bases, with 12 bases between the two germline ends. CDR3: CATSSIGGVEQYF. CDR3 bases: TGTGCCACCAGCAGCATCGGCGGGGTCGAGCAGTACTTC.

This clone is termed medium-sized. CDR3 residues: CASLGGSTEAFF. CDR3 DNA sequence: TGTGCCAGCTTGGGGGGGAGCACTGAAGCTTTCTTT. This chain links TRBV5-6 with TRBJ1-1; weak D call: TRBD1 (5 bases). V was pared by 7 bases and J by 4 bases, with 11 bases between. Germline V gene data show CDR1 as SGHDT and CDR2 as YYEEEE. The CDR3 sequence is 12 residues long.

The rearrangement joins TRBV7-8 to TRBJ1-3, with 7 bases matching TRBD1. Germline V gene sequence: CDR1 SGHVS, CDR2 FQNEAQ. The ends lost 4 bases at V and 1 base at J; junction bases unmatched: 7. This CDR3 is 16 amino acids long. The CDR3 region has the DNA TGTGCCAGCAGCTCACAGGGGATTGTGTCTGGAAACACCATATATTTT. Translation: CASSSQGIVSGNTIYF.

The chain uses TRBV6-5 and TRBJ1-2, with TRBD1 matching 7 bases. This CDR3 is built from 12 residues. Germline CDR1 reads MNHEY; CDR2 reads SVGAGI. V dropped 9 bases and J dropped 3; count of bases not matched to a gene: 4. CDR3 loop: CASWTGHYGYTF. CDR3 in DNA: TGTGCCAGTTGGACAGGTCACTATGGCTACACCTTC.

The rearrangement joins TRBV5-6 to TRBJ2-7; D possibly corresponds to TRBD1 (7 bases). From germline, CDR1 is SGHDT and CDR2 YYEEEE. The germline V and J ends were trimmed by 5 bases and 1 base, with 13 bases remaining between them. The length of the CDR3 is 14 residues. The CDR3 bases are TGTGCCAGCAGGCGGGACAGCGCTTCCTACGAGCAGTACTTC. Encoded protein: CASRRDSASYEQYF.

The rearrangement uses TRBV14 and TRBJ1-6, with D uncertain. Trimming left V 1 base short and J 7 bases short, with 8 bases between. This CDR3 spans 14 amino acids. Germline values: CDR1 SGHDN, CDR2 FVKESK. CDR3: CASSQVRRNSPLHF. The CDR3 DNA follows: TGTGCCAGCAGCCAAGTTAGGCGGAATTCACCCCTCCACTTT.

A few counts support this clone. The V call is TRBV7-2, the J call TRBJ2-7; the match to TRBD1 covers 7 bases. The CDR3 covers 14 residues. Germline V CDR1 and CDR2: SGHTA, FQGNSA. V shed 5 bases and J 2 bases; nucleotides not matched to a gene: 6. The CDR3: CASSGRDRTYEQYF. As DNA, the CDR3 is TGTGCCAGCAGCGGACGGGACAGAACCTACGAGCAGTACTTC.

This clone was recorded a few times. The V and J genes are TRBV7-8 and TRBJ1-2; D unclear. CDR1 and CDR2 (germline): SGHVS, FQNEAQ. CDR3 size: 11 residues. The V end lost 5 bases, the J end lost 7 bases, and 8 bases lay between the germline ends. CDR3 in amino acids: CASSDWSGYTF. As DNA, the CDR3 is TGTGCCAGCAGCGACTGGAGTGGCTACACCTTC.

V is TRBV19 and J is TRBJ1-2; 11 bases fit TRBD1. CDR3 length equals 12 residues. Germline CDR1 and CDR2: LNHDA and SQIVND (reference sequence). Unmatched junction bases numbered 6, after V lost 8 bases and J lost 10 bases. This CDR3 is CASVTGQGVYTF. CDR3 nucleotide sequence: TGTGCCAGTGTCACGGGACAGGGGGTCTACACCTTC.